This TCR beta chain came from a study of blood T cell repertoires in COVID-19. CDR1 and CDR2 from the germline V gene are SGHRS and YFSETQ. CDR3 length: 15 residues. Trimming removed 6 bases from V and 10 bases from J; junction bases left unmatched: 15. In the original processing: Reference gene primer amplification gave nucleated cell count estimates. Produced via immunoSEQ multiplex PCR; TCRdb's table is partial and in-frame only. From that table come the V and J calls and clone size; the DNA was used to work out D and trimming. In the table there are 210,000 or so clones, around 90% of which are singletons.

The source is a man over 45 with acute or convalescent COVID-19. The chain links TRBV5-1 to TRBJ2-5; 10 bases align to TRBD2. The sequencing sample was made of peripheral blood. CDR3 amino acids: CASTFSGERGGGQYF. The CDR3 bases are TGCGCCAGCACGTTCTCGGGCGAGCGGGGGGGAGGCCAGTACTTC.